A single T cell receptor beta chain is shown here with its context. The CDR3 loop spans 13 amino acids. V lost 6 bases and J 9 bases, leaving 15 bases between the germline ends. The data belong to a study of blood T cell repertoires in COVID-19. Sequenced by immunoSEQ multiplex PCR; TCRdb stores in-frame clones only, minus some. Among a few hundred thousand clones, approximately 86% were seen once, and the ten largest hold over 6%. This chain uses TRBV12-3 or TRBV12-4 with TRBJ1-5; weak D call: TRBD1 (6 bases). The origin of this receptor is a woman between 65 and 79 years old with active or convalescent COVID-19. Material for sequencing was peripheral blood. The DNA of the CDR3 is TGTGCCAGCAGCCCCGAGGGGGGGTTGCCCCAGCATTTT. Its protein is CASSPEGGLPQHF.